What follows is one T cell receptor (beta chain) and its context. Trimming pared 0 bases from V and 3 bases from J, leaving 8 bases between. The germline CDR1 and CDR2 sequences are ENHRY and SYGVKD. This CDR3 has 14 residues. The data are from a study of blood T cell repertoires in COVID-19. Overall study context: COVID-19 samples collected from the United States, Italy and Spain covered acute and convalescent phases.

Profiled with immunoSEQ multiplex PCR; TCRdb holds only in-frame clones, not every one. The data show 400,000 to 450,000 clones, with approximately 89% seen just once and roughly 1.6% held by the top ten. The source material was peripheral blood. This receptor was identified in a woman between 40 and 50 years old with COVID-19, enrolled during active disease. The V call is TRBV10-3, the J call TRBJ2-5; D is possibly TRBD2 (6 bases). The CDR3 DNA reads TGTGCCATCAGTGAGTCAGGGAGGAAAGAGACCCAGTACTTC. Residues: CAISESGRKETQYF.